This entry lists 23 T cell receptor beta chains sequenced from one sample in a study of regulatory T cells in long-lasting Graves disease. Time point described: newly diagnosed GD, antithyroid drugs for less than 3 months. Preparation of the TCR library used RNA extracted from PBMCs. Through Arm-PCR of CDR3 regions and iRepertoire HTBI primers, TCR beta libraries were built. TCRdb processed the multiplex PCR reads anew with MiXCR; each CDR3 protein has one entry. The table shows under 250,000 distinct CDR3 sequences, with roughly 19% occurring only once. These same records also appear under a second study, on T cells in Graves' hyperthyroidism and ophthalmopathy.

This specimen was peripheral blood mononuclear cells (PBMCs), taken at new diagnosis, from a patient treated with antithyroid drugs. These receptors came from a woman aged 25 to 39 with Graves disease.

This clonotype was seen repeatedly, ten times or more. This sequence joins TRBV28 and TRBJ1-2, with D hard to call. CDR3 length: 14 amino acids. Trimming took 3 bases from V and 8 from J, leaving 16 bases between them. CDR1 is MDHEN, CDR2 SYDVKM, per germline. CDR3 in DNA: TGTGCCAGCAGTTTTGTCAGAAAGCGCCGGGGCTACACCTTC. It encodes CASSFVRKRRGYTF.

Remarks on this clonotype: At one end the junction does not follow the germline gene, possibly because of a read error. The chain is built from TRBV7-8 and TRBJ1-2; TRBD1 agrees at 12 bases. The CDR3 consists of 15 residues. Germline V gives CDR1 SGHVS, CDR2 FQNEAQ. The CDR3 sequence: CASSPGQGAIYGCTF. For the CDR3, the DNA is TGTGCCAGCAGCCCGGGACAGGGGGCTATCTATGGCTGCACCTTC. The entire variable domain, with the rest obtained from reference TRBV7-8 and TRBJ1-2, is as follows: GAGVSQSPRYKVAKRGQDVALRCDPISGHVSLFWYQQALGQGPEFLTYFQNEAQLDKSGLPSDRFFAERPEGSVSTLKIQRTQQEDSAVYLCASSPGQGAIYGCTFGSGTRLTVV.

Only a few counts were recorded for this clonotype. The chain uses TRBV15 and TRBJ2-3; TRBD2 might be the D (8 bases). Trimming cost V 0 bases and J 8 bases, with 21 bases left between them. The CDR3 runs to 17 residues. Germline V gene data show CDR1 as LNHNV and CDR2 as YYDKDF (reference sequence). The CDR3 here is CATSREGGGGKGLTQYF. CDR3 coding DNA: TGTGCCACCAGCAGAGAAGGGGGCGGGGGGAAAGGGCTTACGCAGTATTTT. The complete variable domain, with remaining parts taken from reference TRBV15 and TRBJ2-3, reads DAMVIQNPRYQVTQFGKPVTLSCSQTLNHNVMYWYQQKSSQAPKLLFHYYDKDFNNEADTPDNFQSRRPNTSFCFLDIRSPGLGDTAMYLCATSREGGGGKGLTQYFGPGTRLTVL.

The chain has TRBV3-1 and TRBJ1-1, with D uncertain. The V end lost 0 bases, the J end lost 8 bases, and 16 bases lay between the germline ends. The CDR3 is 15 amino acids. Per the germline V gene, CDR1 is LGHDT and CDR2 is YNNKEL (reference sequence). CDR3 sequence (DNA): TGTGCCAGCAGCCAAGATCCCCGGGAGAGGGTCGAAGCTTTCTTT. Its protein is CASSQDPRERVEAFF.

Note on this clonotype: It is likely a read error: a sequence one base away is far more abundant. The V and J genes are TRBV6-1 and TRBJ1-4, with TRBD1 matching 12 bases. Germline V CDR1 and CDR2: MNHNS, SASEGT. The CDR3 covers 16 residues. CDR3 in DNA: TGTGCCAGCAGCCCGGGACAGGGGGCCGTGAATGAAAAACTGTCTTTT. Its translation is CASSPGQGAVNEKLSF.

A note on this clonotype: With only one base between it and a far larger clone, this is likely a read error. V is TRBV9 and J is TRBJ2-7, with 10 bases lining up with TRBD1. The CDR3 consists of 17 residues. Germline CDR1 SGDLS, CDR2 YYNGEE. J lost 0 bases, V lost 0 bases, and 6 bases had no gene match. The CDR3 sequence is CASSVGTGGEFSYEQYF. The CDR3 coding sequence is TGTGCCAGCAGCGTAGGGACAGGGGGTGAGTTCTCCTACGAGCAGTACTTC.

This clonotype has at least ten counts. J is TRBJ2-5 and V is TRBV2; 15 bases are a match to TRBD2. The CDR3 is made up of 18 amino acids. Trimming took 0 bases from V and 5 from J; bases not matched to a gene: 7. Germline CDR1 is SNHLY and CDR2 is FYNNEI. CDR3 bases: TGTGCCAGCAGTGAAGCGGGGACTAGCGGGGGGCGCAGGGAGACCCAGTACTTC. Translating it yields CASSEAGTSGGRRETQYF.

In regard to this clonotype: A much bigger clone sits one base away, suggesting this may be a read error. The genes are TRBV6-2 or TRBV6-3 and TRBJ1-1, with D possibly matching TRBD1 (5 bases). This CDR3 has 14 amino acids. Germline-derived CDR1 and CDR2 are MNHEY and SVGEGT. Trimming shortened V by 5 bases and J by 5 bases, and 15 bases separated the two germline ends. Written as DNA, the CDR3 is TGTGCCAGCAGTCCTACGACAGAGAGGACTGAAGCTTTCTTT. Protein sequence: CASSPTTERTEAFF.

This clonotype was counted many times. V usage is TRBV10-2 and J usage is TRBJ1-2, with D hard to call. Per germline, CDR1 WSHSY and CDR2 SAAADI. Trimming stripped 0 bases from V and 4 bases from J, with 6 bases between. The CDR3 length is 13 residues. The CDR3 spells CASSESGSYGYTF. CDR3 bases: TGCGCCAGCAGTGAGTCAGGGTCCTATGGCTACACCTTC.

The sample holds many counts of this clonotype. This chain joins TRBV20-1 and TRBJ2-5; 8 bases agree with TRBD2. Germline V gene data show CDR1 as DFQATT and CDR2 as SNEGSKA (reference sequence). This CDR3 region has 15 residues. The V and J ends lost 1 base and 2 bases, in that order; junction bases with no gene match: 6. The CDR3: CSARATSDPQETQYF. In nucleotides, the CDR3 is TGCAGTGCTAGAGCGACTAGCGACCCACAAGAGACCCAGTACTTC.

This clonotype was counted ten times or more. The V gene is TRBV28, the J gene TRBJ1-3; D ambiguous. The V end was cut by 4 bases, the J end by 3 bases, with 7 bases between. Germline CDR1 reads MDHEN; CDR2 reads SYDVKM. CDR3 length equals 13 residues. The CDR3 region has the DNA TGTGCCAGCAGTTCGGACGTTGGAAACACCATATATTTT. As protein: CASSSDVGNTIYF.

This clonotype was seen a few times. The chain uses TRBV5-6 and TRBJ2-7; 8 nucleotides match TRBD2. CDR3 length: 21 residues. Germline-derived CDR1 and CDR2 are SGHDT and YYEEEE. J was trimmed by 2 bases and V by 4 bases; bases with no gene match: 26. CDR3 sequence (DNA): TGTGCCAGCAGCCGCGGGTTCATGGCGGGGGGCCTATTCCGAAGTCCCTACGAGCAGTACTTC. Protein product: CASSRGFMAGGLFRSPYEQYF.

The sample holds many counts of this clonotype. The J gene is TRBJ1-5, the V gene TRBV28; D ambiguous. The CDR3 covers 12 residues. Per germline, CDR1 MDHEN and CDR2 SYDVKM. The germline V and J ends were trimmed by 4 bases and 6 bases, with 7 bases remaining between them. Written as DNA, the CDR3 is TGTGCCAGCAGTTCCGGGAGTCAGCCCCAGCATTTT. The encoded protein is CASSSGSQPQHF.

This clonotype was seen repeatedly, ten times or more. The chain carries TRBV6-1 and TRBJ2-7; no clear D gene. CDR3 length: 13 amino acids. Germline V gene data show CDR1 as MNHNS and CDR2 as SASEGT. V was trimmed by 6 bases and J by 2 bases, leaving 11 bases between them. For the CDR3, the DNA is TGTGCCAGCAGAGTGGGGTTAGCCTACGAGCAGTACTTC. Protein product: CASRVGLAYEQYF.

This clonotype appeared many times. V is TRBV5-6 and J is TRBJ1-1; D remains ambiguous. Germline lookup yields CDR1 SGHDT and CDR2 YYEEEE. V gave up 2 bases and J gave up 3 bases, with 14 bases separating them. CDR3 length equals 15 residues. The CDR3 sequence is CASSFPSAVDTEAFF. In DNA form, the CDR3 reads TGTGCCAGCAGCTTTCCGTCCGCAGTTGACACTGAAGCTTTCTTT.

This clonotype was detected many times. The CDR3 here is CASNPYGTGGNTIYF. Written as DNA, the CDR3 is TGTGCCAGCAATCCTTACGGTACAGGAGGAAACACCATATATTTT. The chain carries TRBV28 and TRBJ1-3; tentative D call: TRBD1 (5 bases). CDR1 is MDHEN and CDR2 is SYDVKM in the germline V gene. Trimming took off 7 bases at V and 4 bases at J, with 17 bases between the two ends. The CDR3 is made up of 15 amino acids.

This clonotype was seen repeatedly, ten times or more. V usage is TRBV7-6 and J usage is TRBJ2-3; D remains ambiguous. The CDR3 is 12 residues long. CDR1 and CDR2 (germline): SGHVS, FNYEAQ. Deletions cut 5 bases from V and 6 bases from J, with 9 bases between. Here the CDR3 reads CASSGHWDTQYF. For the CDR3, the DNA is TGTGCCAGCAGCGGCCACTGGGATACGCAGTATTTT.

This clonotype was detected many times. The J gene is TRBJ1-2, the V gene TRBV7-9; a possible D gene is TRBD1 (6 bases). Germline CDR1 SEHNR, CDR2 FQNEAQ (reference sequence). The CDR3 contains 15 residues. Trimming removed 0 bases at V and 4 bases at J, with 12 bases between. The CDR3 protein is CASSLAAGGGYGYTF. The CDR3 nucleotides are TGTGCCAGCAGCTTAGCGGCCGGGGGCGGCTATGGCTACACCTTC.

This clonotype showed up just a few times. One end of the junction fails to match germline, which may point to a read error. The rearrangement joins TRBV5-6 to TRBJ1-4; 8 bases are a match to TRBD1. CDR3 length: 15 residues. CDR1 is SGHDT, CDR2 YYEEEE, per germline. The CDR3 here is CASSFRQGINEELFF. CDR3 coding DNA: TGTGCCAGCAGCTTCCGACAGGGGATTAATGAAGAACTGTTTTTT.

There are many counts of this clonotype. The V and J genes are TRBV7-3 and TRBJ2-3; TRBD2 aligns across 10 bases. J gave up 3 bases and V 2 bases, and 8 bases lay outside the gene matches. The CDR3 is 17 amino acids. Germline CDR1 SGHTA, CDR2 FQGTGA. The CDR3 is CASSLSSGGASTDTQYF. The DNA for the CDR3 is TGTGCCAGCAGCTTATCCAGCGGGGGGGCCTCAACAGATACGCAGTATTTT.

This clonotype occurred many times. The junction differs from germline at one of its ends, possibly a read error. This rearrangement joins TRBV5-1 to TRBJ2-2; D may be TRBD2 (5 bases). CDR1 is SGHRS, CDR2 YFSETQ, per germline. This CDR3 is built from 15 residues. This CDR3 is CASSLDGGNTGELFF. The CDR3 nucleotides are TGCGCCAGCAGCTTGGATGGCGGCAACACCGGGGAGCTATTTTTT. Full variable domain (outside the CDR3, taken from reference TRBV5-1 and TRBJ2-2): KAGVTQTPRYLIKTRGQQVTLSCSPISGHRSVSWYQQTPGQGLQFLFEYFSETQRNKGNFPGRFSGRQFSNSRSEMNVSTLELGDSALYLCASSLDGGNTGELFFGEGSRLTVL.

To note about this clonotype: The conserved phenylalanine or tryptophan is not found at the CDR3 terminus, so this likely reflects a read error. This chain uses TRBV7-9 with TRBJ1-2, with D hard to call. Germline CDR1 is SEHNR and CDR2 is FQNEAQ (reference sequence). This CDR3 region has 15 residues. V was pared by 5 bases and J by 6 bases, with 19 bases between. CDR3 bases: TGTGCCAGCAGCCCCCGCAACGGGCCTCTTCATGGCTACACCCTC. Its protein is CASSPRNGPLHGYTL.

The CDR3 sequence: CASSETTTGANQPQHF. The CDR3 coding sequence is TGTGCCAGCAGTGAAACCACAACGGGGGCTAATCAGCCCCAGCATTTT. The V and J genes are TRBV6-1 and TRBJ1-5; D is perhaps TRBD1 (6 bases). This CDR3 contains 16 residues. Germline V gene lookup returns CDR1 MNHNS and CDR2 SASEGT. V lost 2 bases to trimming and J lost 4 bases, with 15 bases between them.